This record concerns one TCR beta chain sequence. Its antigen is still unknown. The CDR3 is 13 residues long. Trimming removed 5 bases from V and 8 bases from J, with 15 bases in between. The germline CDR1 and CDR2 sequences are MGHDK and SYGVNS. PCR employed 60 Vbeta and 13 Jbeta primers. The method was immunoSEQ multiplex PCR; TCRdb's version includes in-frame clones alone and lacks a portion of them. The top ten hold approximately 1.5% of the sample, which has tens of thousands of clones, roughly three quarters seen once. The record originates from a study of cytomegalovirus exposure and HLA in healthy donors. Looking at the study overall: About 179 million T cells yielded roughly 120 million unique TCR beta sequences in earlier analysis. From HLA-typed donors, an early data release held tens of millions of unique TCRs.

Findings of the study overall: Listed as cytomegalovirus-associated were 150 or so TCR beta chains.

The V call is TRBV25-1, the J call TRBJ1-2, with D unclear. The sample was PBMCs. This TCR derives from a male donor in good health and CMV-seronegative. The CDR3 is CASSPDFSGGYTF. The CDR3 DNA reads TGTGCCAGCAGTCCTGACTTCTCCGGCGGCTACACCTTC.